The present T cell receptor (beta chain) was sequenced within a study of T cells in localized non-small cell lung cancer. Produced via immunoSEQ multiplex PCR; TCRdb's table is partial and in-frame only. The table records under 100,000 clones, 70% to 90% of them present only once. Deletions cut 8 bases from V and 0 bases from J, with 11 bases between. In germline, CDR1 is SGHAT, CDR2 FQNNGV. CDR3 size: 14 residues. This clone was picked up one time. The specimen comprised peripheral blood, sampled before any cancer treatment. The chain uses TRBV11-2 and TRBJ1-3; no clear D. The TCR was taken from a woman aged 40 to 75 with stage I squamous cell lung carcinoma. The CDR3 region is CASAFAHSGNTIYF. For the CDR3, the DNA is TGTGCCAGCGCATTTGCACACTCTGGAAACACCATATATTTT.